These 3 T cell receptor beta chains were all obtained from the same sample, sequenced in a study of blood T cell repertoires in COVID-19. Only in-frame clones appear in the TCRdb table, and some are missing; sequencing was by immunoSEQ multiplex PCR. Of 240,000 or so clones listed, about 84% are singletons. The specimen sequenced was PBMCs or T cells enriched from blood (not recorded which). These receptor sequences come from a woman in her fifties or sixties who had recovered from COVID-19.

The rearrangement joins TRBV4-3 to TRBJ1-1, with D hard to call. The length of the CDR3 is 16 residues. Trimming removed 4 bases from V and 2 bases from J, with 17 bases in between. Germline CDR1 and CDR2: LGHNA and YSLEER. CDR3 sequence reads: CASSPKMARLNTEAFF. The CDR3 region has the DNA TGCGCCAGCAGCCCCAAGATGGCCCGTCTCAACACTGAAGCTTTCTTT.

V usage is TRBV2 and J usage is TRBJ2-1; 9 bases are shared with TRBD2. The V gene's germline CDR1 is SNHLY and CDR2 FYNNEI. This CDR3 region has 16 residues. V gave up 7 bases and J gave up 6 bases; unmatched junction bases: 13. CDR3 in amino acids: CASIEGAGGHGNEQFF. The CDR3, as DNA: TGTGCCAGCATCGAAGGGGCGGGGGGGCATGGCAATGAGCAGTTCTTC.

This chain uses TRBV29-1 with TRBJ1-2; no clear D gene. The CDR3 covers 13 residues. V was pared by 4 bases and J by 0 bases, with 9 bases between. Germline V gene data show CDR1 as SQVTM and CDR2 as ANQGSEA. The CDR3 coding sequence is TGCAGCGTTGTAAGCCTCTCTAACTATGGCTACACCTTC. Translation gives CSVVSLSNYGYTF.